This entry is about one TCR beta chain. Its target is not known. Trimming removed 2 bases from V and 4 bases from J, with 11 bases in between. In germline, CDR1 is DFQATT, CDR2 SNEGSKA (reference sequence). CDR3 length: 13 amino acids. The data were taken from a study of blood T cells in healthy people across ages. Sample-barcoded 5' priming and a J-beta primer mix drove a second PCR of roughly 7 to 11 cycles. TCRdb analysed the 5' RACE reads with MiXCR anew, one entry per CDR3 protein. The table lists hundreds of thousands of distinct CDR3 sequences, more than 25% of them singletons. Study conclusions and caveats: As age increased, TCR beta diversity per million T cells fell in a roughly linear fashion.

The receptor was derived from an elderly woman in good health. The chain is built from TRBV20-1 and TRBJ1-2; tentatively, D is TRBD1 (5 bases). Sequenced sample: blood. The CDR3 is CSARIDGAYGYTF. The CDR3 region has the DNA TGCAGTGCTAGAATCGACGGGGCCTATGGCTACACCTTC.